A selection of T cell receptor beta chains follows, all from one sample in a study of cytomegalovirus exposure and HLA in healthy donors. Sequenced by immunoSEQ multiplex PCR; TCRdb stores in-frame clones only, minus some. This sample's table has around 210,000 clones. Sequenced input: PBMCs. Every receptor here comes from a girl aged 2 to 9 in good health and CMV-seropositive. Each CDR3 is given with its conserved first and last residue. A D gene is named only where the DNA matches it firmly.

V gene: TRBV5-1
D gene: TRBD1
J gene: TRBJ2-7
CDR3 DNA: TGCGCCGGCAGCTTCGGGACAGAGAGCTCCTACGAGCAGTACTTC
CDR3 protein: CAGSFGTESSYEQYF

V gene: TRBV28
D gene: TRBD2
J gene: TRBJ2-7
CDR3 DNA: TGTGCCAGCAGTTTAAGCGGGAGCTTCTACGAGCAGTACTTC
CDR3 protein: CASSLSGSFYEQYF

V gene: TRBV19
D gene: NA
J gene: TRBJ2-3
CDR3 DNA: TGTGCCAGTAGTATAGCGGGCACAGATACGCAGTATTTT
CDR3 protein: CASSIAGTDTQYF

V gene: TRBV7-8
D gene: TRBD1
J gene: TRBJ1-5
CDR3 DNA: TGTGCCAGCAGCGCAATACAGGGGAGTCGCAATCAGCCCCAGCATTTT
CDR3 protein: CASSAIQGSRNQPQHF

V gene: TRBV7-9
D gene: NA
J gene: TRBJ2-1
CDR3 DNA: TGTGCCAGCAGATACGCCGTAGAGAACTACAATGAGCAGTTCTTC
CDR3 protein: CASRYAVENYNEQFF

V gene: TRBV6-5
D gene: NA
J gene: TRBJ1-1
CDR3 DNA: TGTGCCAGCAGTTACCGGGTAGGGAACACTGAAGCTTTCTTT
CDR3 protein: CASSYRVGNTEAFF

V gene: TRBV5-4
D gene: NA
J gene: TRBJ2-3
CDR3 DNA: TGTGCCAGCAGCTTGGAGGCCAGGCTGCTAGGGGGAGATACGCAGTATTTT
CDR3 protein: CASSLEARLLGGDTQYF

V gene: TRBV6-4
D gene: TRBD2
J gene: TRBJ2-7
CDR3 DNA: TGTGCCAGCAGTGACCATATTAGCGGGAGACGGTCCGACGAGCAGTACTTC
CDR3 protein: CASSDHISGRRSDEQYF

V gene: TRBV27
D gene: NA
J gene: TRBJ2-1
CDR3 DNA: TGTGCCAGCAGGCCCCTTGGCACCTCCTACAATGAGCAGTTCTTC
CDR3 protein: CASRPLGTSYNEQFF

V gene: TRBV28
D gene: TRBD2
J gene: TRBJ2-7
CDR3 DNA: TGTGCCAGCAGTTCGTTTGCGGGAGGGACCTACGAGCAGTACTTC
CDR3 protein: CASSSFAGGTYEQYF

V gene: TRBV7-9
D gene: TRBD2
J gene: TRBJ2-7
CDR3 DNA: TGTGCCAGCAGCTCTACCTTGGCTCTAGCGGGATCCTACGAGCAGTACTTC
CDR3 protein: CASSSTLALAGSYEQYF

V gene: TRBV2
D gene: NA
J gene: TRBJ1-6
CDR3 DNA: TGTGCCAGCAGGGACAGTCGGGTTTCACCCCTCCACTTT
CDR3 protein: CASRDSRVSPLHF

V gene: TRBV5-1
D gene: NA
J gene: TRBJ2-4
CDR3 DNA: TGCGCCAGCAGCTTGGCCCGTGGGGGACTAGCCAAAAACATTCAGTACTTC
CDR3 protein: CASSLARGGLAKNIQYF

V gene: TRBV19
D gene: TRBD2
J gene: TRBJ2-1
CDR3 DNA: TGTGCCAGTAGTATCGGGGGGGGCAATGGTAATGAGCAGTTCTTC
CDR3 protein: CASSIGGGNGNEQFF

V gene: TRBV29-1
D gene: NA
J gene: TRBJ1-1
CDR3 DNA: TGCAGCGTTGAGGCCAGGCTAAACACTGAAGCTTTCTTT
CDR3 protein: CSVEARLNTEAFF

V gene: TRBV25-1
D gene: TRBD2
J gene: TRBJ2-1
CDR3 DNA: TGTGCCAGCAGTGTAGGGACTAGAAGGTACAATGAGCAGTTCTTC
CDR3 protein: CASSVGTRRYNEQFF

V gene: TRBV5-1
D gene: NA
J gene: TRBJ2-1
CDR3 DNA: TGCGCCAGCAGCTTAACCGGGACAAACAATTACAATGAGCAGTTCTTC
CDR3 protein: CASSLTGTNNYNEQFF

V gene: TRBV28
D gene: NA
J gene: TRBJ1-1
CDR3 DNA: TGTGCCAGCAGTTTACGAGGAAGGGCTTTCTTT
CDR3 protein: CASSLRGRAFF

V gene: TRBV10-2
D gene: TRBD1
J gene: TRBJ2-5
CDR3 DNA: TGCGCCAGCAGCCCGACAGGGTTTATGGATGGAGAGACCCAGTACTTC
CDR3 protein: CASSPTGFMDGETQYF

V gene: TRBV7-9
D gene: TRBD2
J gene: TRBJ2-1
CDR3 DNA: TGTGCCAGCAGCTTCCCGACTAGCGGGAGGGTTAATGAGCAGTTCTTC
CDR3 protein: CASSFPTSGRVNEQFF

V gene: TRBV27
D gene: TRBD1
J gene: TRBJ2-3
CDR3 DNA: TGTGCCAGCAGATTGACAGGGAGTACAGATACGCAGTATTTT
CDR3 protein: CASRLTGSTDTQYF

V gene: TRBV7-2
D gene: TRBD2
J gene: TRBJ2-3
CDR3 DNA: TGTGCCAGCACGCCGGGACTAGCGGGAGGAGATACGCAGTATTTT
CDR3 protein: CASTPGLAGGDTQYF

V gene: TRBV5-4
D gene: NA
J gene: TRBJ2-3
CDR3 DNA: TGTGCCAGCAGCTTGATTCGCGGCAGCACAGATACGCAGTATTTT
CDR3 protein: CASSLIRGSTDTQYF

V gene: TRBV12-5
D gene: NA
J gene: TRBJ1-1
CDR3 DNA: TGTGCTAGTGGTTCCCGGGGGGAGACGACTGAAGCTTTCTTT
CDR3 protein: CASGSRGETTEAFF

V gene: TRBV5-1
D gene: NA
J gene: TRBJ1-6
CDR3 DNA: TGCGCCAGCAGCCAGGACAGCCCTGGGAATTCACCCCTCCACTTT
CDR3 protein: CASSQDSPGNSPLHF

V gene: TRBV28
D gene: TRBD2
J gene: TRBJ2-7
CDR3 DNA: TGTGCCAGCAGTTGGGGGCCGGGACTAGCGGGAGTAAGAGGTTCCTACGAGCAGTACTTC
CDR3 protein: CASSWGPGLAGVRGSYEQYF

V gene: TRBV11-2
D gene: NA
J gene: TRBJ2-3
CDR3 DNA: TGTGCCAGCAGCTTAGTGATCAAACTGTCAGATACGCAGTATTTT
CDR3 protein: CASSLVIKLSDTQYF

V gene: TRBV7-9
D gene: NA
J gene: TRBJ1-2
CDR3 DNA: TGTGCCAGCAGCCCCCAGGAATCTGGCTACACCTTC
CDR3 protein: CASSPQESGYTF

V gene: TRBV28
D gene: TRBD2
J gene: TRBJ2-5
CDR3 DNA: TGTGCCAGCAGTCACCGGGAGGGCCAAGAGACCCAGTACTTC
CDR3 protein: CASSHREGQETQYF

V gene: TRBV30
D gene: NA
J gene: TRBJ2-7
CDR3 DNA: TGTGCCTGGAGTGTAGGGGTACCCTACGAGCAGTACTTC
CDR3 protein: CAWSVGVPYEQYF

V gene: TRBV28
D gene: TRBD2
J gene: TRBJ2-7
CDR3 DNA: TGTGCCAGCAGCCCCACCGGCCCGGGACTAAACTCCTACGAGCAGTACTTC
CDR3 protein: CASSPTGPGLNSYEQYF

V gene: TRBV6-4
D gene: NA
J gene: TRBJ2-2
CDR3 DNA: TGTGCCAGCAGTGATACTTCCACCGGGGAGCTGTTTTTT
CDR3 protein: CASSDTSTGELFF

V gene: TRBV14
D gene: NA
J gene: TRBJ2-7
CDR3 DNA: TGTGCCAGCAGCCAAATCAACGAGCAGTACTTC
CDR3 protein: CASSQINEQYF

V gene: TRBV28
D gene: TRBD1
J gene: TRBJ1-4
CDR3 DNA: TGTGCCAGCAGTTCCCCACAGGGGGCGGGAGAAAAACTGTTTTTT
CDR3 protein: CASSSPQGAGEKLFF

V gene: TRBV19
D gene: TRBD2
J gene: TRBJ2-3
CDR3 DNA: TGTGCCAGTAGTCTCACTAGCGGGAGGAGCACAGATACGCAGTATTTT
CDR3 protein: CASSLTSGRSTDTQYF

V gene: TRBV2
D gene: TRBD1
J gene: TRBJ2-7
CDR3 DNA: TGTGCCAGCAGGAGACAGGGGGAGAGCTACGAGCAGTACTTC
CDR3 protein: CASRRQGESYEQYF